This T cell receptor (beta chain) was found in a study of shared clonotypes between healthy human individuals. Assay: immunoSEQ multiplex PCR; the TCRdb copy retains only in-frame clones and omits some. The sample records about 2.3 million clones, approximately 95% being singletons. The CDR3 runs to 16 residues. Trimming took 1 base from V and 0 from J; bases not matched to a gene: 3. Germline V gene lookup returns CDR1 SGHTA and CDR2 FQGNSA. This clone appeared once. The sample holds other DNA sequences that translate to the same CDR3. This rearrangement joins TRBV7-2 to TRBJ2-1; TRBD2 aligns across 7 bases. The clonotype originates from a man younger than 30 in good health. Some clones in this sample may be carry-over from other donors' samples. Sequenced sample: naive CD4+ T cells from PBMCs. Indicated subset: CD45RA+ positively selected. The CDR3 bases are TGTGCCAGCAGCTTAGGGCGGGGGAGCTCCTACAATGAGCAGTTCTTC. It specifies CASSLGRGSSYNEQFF.